The 6 T cell receptor beta chains below were found in one sample sequenced in a study of T cell changes during pregnancy in multiple sclerosis. Produced via immunoSEQ multiplex PCR; TCRdb's table is partial and in-frame only. The table includes around 69,000 clones, 91% detected once. Sequencing was performed on CD8+ T cells from peripheral blood mononuclear cells, taken before pregnancy. Receptor source: a female donor with multiple sclerosis, enrolled in a pregnancy study.

The chain combines TRBV4-2 with TRBJ2-3, with 12 positions matching TRBD2. Trimming at V came to 1 base and at J to 6 bases, leaving 5 bases not matched to a gene. The CDR3 length is 16 residues. Germline V gene data show CDR1 as LGHNA and CDR2 as YNFKEQ. The CDR3 reads CASSQVRTSGADTQYF. The CDR3 region has the DNA TGTGCCAGCAGCCAAGTGAGGACTAGCGGGGCGGATACGCAGTATTTT.

V is TRBV7-9 and J is TRBJ2-5, with 8 bases aligning to TRBD2. This CDR3 has 15 amino acids. Germline loops: CDR1 SEHNR, CDR2 FQNEAQ (reference sequence). V lost 5 bases to trimming and J lost 5 bases; unmatched junction nucleotides: 10. The CDR3 loop is CASSVSGAYGETQYF. The CDR3 DNA reads TGTGCCAGCAGCGTTAGCGGGGCCTACGGTGAGACCCAGTACTTC. Supplemented by reference TRBV7-9 and TRBJ2-5, the full variable domain reads DTGVSQNPRHKITKRGQNVTFRCDPISEHNRLYWYRQTLGQGPEFLTYFQNEAQLEKSRLLSDRFSAERPKGSFSTLEIQRTEQGDSAMYLCASSVSGAYGETQYFGPGTRLLVL.

The CDR3 DNA reads TGCGCCAGCAGTGAGTGGGGGCTAGCGGACTACAATGAGCAGTTCTTC. Amino acid sequence: CASSEWGLADYNEQFF. V gene TRBV10-2 combines with J gene TRBJ2-1; a weak D match, TRBD2 (7 bases). V shed 1 base and J shed 3 bases, with 13 bases lying between them. The CDR3 has 16 amino acids. Germline V gene lookup returns CDR1 WSHSY and CDR2 SAAADI.

The rearrangement links TRBV29-1 to TRBJ1-3; D uncertain. CDR3 length: 12 residues. Trimming took off 2 bases at V and 4 bases at J, with 6 bases between the two ends. Germline V gene lookup returns CDR1 SQVTM and CDR2 ANQGSEA. The DNA for the CDR3 is TGCAGCGTTGAAATTCAAGGAAACACCATATATTTT. It is translated as CSVEIQGNTIYF.

V usage is TRBV11-2 and J usage is TRBJ2-7, with unresolved D. This CDR3 spans 11 amino acids. V lost 4 bases and J 4 bases, leaving 5 bases between the germline ends. The germline CDR1 and CDR2 sequences are SGHAT and FQNNGV. DNA for the CDR3: TGTGCCAGCAGCTCCCGGTACGAGCAGTACTTC. Its translation: CASSSRYEQYF. The full variable domain, in which reference TRBV11-2 and TRBJ2-7 provide the parts outside the CDR3, is EAGVAQSPRYKIIEKRQSVAFWCNPISGHATLYWYQQILGQGPKLLIQFQNNGVVDDSQLPKDRFSAERLKGVDSTLKIQPAKLEDSAVYLCASSSRYEQYFGPGTRLTVT.

The chain links TRBV9 to TRBJ2-1; 7 positions agree with TRBD1. The germline gives CDR1 SGDLS, CDR2 YYNGEE. V lost 4 bases, J lost 3 bases, and 4 bases stayed unmatched. The CDR3 covers 14 residues. The chain's CDR3 is CASSPWDSYNEQFF. The CDR3 region has the DNA TGTGCCAGCAGCCCATGGGACAGCTACAATGAGCAGTTCTTC.